Described below is a single T cell receptor (beta chain) sequence and its context. This clonotype was detected only a few times. It lacks a known antigen. No clone much larger than this one lies a single base away; base qualities are absent. This sample is part of a study of T cells in Graves' hyperthyroidism and ophthalmopathy (dated by TCRdb to between 2019 and 2020). Background on the whole study: Peripheral blood was sampled at the time of initial diagnosis, prior to any treatment. The 100 or so discovery patients were divided at random into training and test sets in a 7:3 ratio. In addition, the study compared T-cell repertoires in thyroid tissue and in blood from five or six Graves' hyperthyroidism patients. According to the paper, TCR Vbeta CDR3 sequencing was carried out on approximately 140 peripheral blood samples, which came from 40 to 45 ophthalmopathy, 75 to 80 hyperthyroidism and roughly 17 progressor patients. To identify distinguishing TCR V-J signatures, a discovery cohort of around 100 patients was used, comprising approximately 40 with Graves' ophthalmopathy and 57 with stable Graves' hyperthyroidism. Following sampling, methimazole starting at 30 mg daily was given to hyperthyroidism patients, and high-dose intravenous methylprednisolone was given to ophthalmopathy patients. Prospective prediction of ophthalmopathy was tested in an independent validation cohort of 18 to 20 hyperthyroidism patients and around 16 patients who later progressed to ophthalmopathy. Summary of the overall study and its limitations: In cross-validation, a model built on a 13 V-J signature told ophthalmopathy apart from stable hyperthyroidism with 85% to 90% sensitivity and around 84% specificity, and in testing the same model reached 80%/75%. No statistical method was used to fix the sample size in advance, and group allocation was not hidden from the investigators. Blood samples also contained most of the expanded thyroid clonotypes (frequency above 0.001), which suggests that blood repertoires may reflect thyroid immune responses. In validation, the model predicted progression to ophthalmopathy with around 71% sensitivity and 72% to 85% specificity, a median of around 6.6 months before onset.

Stable Graves' hyperthyroidism was defined as the absence of progression to ophthalmopathy over 18 months of follow-up. Hyperthyroidism patients were newly diagnosed, with disease duration under 2 months, and aged 18 to 65 years. Any patient with an uncontrolled infection, another autoimmune disease, pregnancy or lactation was excluded. Diagnoses were established on the basis of clinical symptoms, serum thyroxine and TRAb, thyroid ultrasound, and orbital computed tomography. PBMCs were separated from 7.5 to 10 ml of fresh peripheral blood using Ficoll-Paque density gradient centrifugation. Total RNA was extracted with Trizol reagent, and quality was checked on an Agilent 2100 Bioanalyzer. TCR beta CDR3 regions were amplified from RNA transcripts. For the first round of RT-PCR on the TCR CDR3, the HTBI primer set was used together with the Qiagen OneStep RT-PCR kit. The libraries were constructed in a second round of multiplex PCR and then size-selected and purified. Sequencing of the libraries was done on an Illumina HiSeq2000 using paired-end 100 bp reads. Turning to the authors' computational methods: SOAPnuke was used to process the raw data, throwing out any read that contained adapters or uncalled bases, had a mean Phred below 15, or lacked an exact constant-primer or identifier match. COPE v1.2.5 was used to merge high-quality paired reads, and clonotypes were defined as unique nucleotide sequences. Clonotypes were aligned to IMGT TRBV, TRBD and TRBJ reference segments using MiTCR v1.1. Only V-J combinations with frequency above 0.0001, covering 99% to 99.2% of repertoires, were analysed. The TCS score was defined as the ratio of F50 (clonal expansion) to E x V (chaos), calculated using BLOSUM62-based TCRdist between CDR3 peptides within each V-J. Welch's t-statistics and random forest reduced just over 500 V-J features to 13, which were used in a naive Bayes classifier (R e1071). TCRdb applied fastp at Q25 and MiXCR to the public reads, then kept only in-frame beta chains. Every CDR3 protein is listed once, alongside the most common genes and DNA of its rows. What appears here as the V and J calls and clone size reflects TCRdb's work, not the paper's. Counted in this sample were about 560,000 distinct CDR3 sequences; 16% of them appeared once. Approximately 20% of the sample is held by the ten biggest clonotypes.

The sequence derives from a woman aged 18-29 years with Graves' hyperthyroidism. Sequenced sample: blood.

In nucleotide form, the sequence is TGCAGCGCCGGGGGGGACATCCGGCGGGCCTTCCAAGAGACCCAGTACTTC. It is translated as CSAGGDIRRAFQETQYF. The chain employs TRBV29-1 and TRBJ2-5; the central 8 bases match TRBD2. The germline V gene specifies SQVTM as CDR1 and ANQGSEA as CDR2. Measured from the cysteine to the phenylalanine, the CDR3 is 17 residues long. Solely the CDR3 DNA is kept, with 51 bases framed from the first base. V ends up 7 bases short and J 1 base short, with an unmatched junction base count of 17.